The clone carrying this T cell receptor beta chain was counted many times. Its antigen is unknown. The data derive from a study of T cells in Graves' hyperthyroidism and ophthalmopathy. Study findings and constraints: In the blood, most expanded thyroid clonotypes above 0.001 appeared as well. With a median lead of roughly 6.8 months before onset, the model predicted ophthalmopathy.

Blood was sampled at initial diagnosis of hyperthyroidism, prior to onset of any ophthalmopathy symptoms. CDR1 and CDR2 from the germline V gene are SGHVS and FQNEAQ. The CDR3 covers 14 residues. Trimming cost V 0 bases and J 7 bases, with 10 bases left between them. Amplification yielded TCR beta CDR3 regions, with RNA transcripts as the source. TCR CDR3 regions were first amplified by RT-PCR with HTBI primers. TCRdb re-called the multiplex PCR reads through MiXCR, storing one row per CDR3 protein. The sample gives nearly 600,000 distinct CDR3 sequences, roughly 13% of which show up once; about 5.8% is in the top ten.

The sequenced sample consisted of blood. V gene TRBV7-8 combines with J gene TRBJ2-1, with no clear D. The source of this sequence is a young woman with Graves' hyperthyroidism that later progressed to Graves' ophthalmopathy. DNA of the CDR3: TGTGCCAGCAGCTTAGCCCCGAGGAGAAATGAGCAGTTCTTC. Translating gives CASSLAPRRNEQFF. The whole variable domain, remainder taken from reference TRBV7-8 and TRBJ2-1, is GAGVSQSPRYKVAKRGQDVALRCDPISGHVSLFWYQQALGQGPEFLTYFQNEAQLDKSGLPSDRFFAERPEGSVSTLKIQRTQQEDSAVYLCASSLAPRRNEQFFGPGTRLTVL.